The 5 T cell receptor beta chains below were found in one sample sequenced in a study of blood T cells in healthy people across ages. A second PCR of about 6 to 11 cycles used a sample-barcoded 5' primer and a J-beta primer mix. Each CDR3 protein is one row after TCRdb ran MiXCR on the 5' RACE reads. Here the sample spans over a million distinct CDR3 sequences, more than 35% being singletons. The sample taken for sequencing was blood. These receptors were taken from a woman aged 60-75 years in good health.

The gene calls are TRBV19 and TRBJ1-5; 7 bases match TRBD1. CDR1 and CDR2 (germline): LNHDA, SQIVND (reference sequence). The V and J ends lost 5 bases and 1 base, in that order; junction bases with no gene match: 5. The CDR3 runs to 15 residues. CDR3 bases: TGTGCCAGTAGTGGACAGGAACTAAGCAATCAGCCCCAGCATTTT. Residues: CASSGQELSNQPQHF.

The chain employs TRBV12-5 and TRBJ1-5; TRBD1 agrees at 9 bases. This CDR3 spans 22 amino acids. The trim removed 2 bases at V and 3 bases at J, leaving 23 bases unmatched. The germline gives CDR1 LGHNT, CDR2 FRNRAP. The CDR3 region is CASGLSFLIRGQGRWANQPQHF. For the CDR3, the DNA is TGTGCTAGTGGTTTGAGCTTTCTAATTAGGGGACAGGGTCGATGGGCCAATCAGCCCCAGCATTTT.

This clonotype was observed a few times. The chain links TRBV2 to TRBJ2-1; D remains unclear. From germline, CDR1 is SNHLY and CDR2 FYNNEI. V dropped 6 bases and J dropped 8 bases, with 17 bases sitting between them. This CDR3 is built from 14 residues. In DNA, the CDR3 is TGTGCCAGCAGCCGATGGAGTGTGTCGGATGAGCAGTTCTTC. Translation: CASSRWSVSDEQFF.

This chain connects TRBV7-9 to TRBJ2-7; D may be TRBD1 (5 bases). Germline assignment: CDR1 SEHNR and CDR2 FQNEAQ (reference sequence). This CDR3 region has 15 residues. V lost 1 base and J lost 4, with 14 bases in between. The CDR3 sequence is CASSLVGLNGYEQYF. In DNA form, the CDR3 reads TGTGCCAGCAGCTTAGTGGGGCTGAATGGGTACGAGCAGTACTTC.

The DNA for the CDR3 is TGCAGTGCTAGAGGGGCTAGCGATGAGCAGTTCTTC. It is translated as CSARGASDEQFF. The rearrangement uses TRBV20-1 and TRBJ2-1, with a possible D match to TRBD2 (6 bases). The CDR3 has 12 residues. Germline V CDR1 and CDR2: DFQATT, SNEGSKA (reference sequence). V lost 1 base and J 8 bases, leaving 9 bases between the germline ends.